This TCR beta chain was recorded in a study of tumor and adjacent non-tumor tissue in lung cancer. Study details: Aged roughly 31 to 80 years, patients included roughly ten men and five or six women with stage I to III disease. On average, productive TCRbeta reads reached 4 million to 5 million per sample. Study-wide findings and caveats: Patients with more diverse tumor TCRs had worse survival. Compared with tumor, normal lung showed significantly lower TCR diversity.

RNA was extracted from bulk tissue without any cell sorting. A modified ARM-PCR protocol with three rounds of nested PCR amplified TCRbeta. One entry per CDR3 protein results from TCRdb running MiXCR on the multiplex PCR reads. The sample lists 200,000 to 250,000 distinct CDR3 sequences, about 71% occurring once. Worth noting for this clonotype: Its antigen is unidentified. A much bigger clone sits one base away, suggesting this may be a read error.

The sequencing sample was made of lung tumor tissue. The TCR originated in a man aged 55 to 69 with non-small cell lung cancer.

The CDR3 coding sequence is TGCAGTGCTATAGAGAGGACAGTCAACACCGGGGAGCTGTTTTTT. It specifies CSAIERTVNTGELFF. This chain joins TRBV20-1 and TRBJ2-2, with D possibly being TRBD1 (6 bases). The germline V gene has CDR1 DFQATT and CDR2 SNEGSKA (reference sequence). The CDR3 spans 15 residues. Deletions cut 4 bases from V and 2 bases from J, with 14 bases between.